This T cell receptor (beta chain) comes out of a study of shared clonotypes between healthy human individuals. Study as a whole: Each donor's CD4 naive and CD4 memory cells filled three plates apiece, CD8 naive two, and CD8 memory one. General study points: The donor pool, a small one, limited the genetic and exposure-history diversity represented.

It was CD45RO-negative cells, positively selected for CCR7, that made up naive CD8 cells, with terminally differentiated effector memory CD45RA+ cells excluded. Turning to this clone: Its target is unknown. Other nucleotide sequences from this sample produce the same CDR3.

The CDR3 has 15 amino acids. Germline CDR1 reads MNHEY; CDR2 reads SMNVEV (reference sequence). J was trimmed by 6 bases and V by 10 bases; bases with no gene match: 9. Deep was the level used in running the assay. Genomic DNA of each subset was evenly split across several immunoSEQ plates. Here immunoSEQ multiplex PCR was the method, and the copy in TCRdb shows in-frame clones only, minus some. The sample has some 1,900,000 clones; about 94% are singletons. The specimen was naive CD8+ T cells sorted from blood. The chain links TRBV27 to TRBJ2-1; TRBD2 matches at 13 bases. This receptor was obtained from a man younger than 35 in good health. CDR3 in amino acids: CATSLGLAGVNEQFF. CDR3 bases: TGTGCCACCAGCCTCGGACTAGCGGGAGTCAATGAGCAGTTCTTC.